The 20 T cell receptor beta chains reported below all come from one sample, sequenced in a study of HIV-infected patients and healthy controls. Alpha and beta constant-region primers primed reverse transcription of approximately 0.55 ug RNA. Alpha and beta chain libraries were made separately by chain-specific third strand synthesis with multiplexing indices. Each CDR3 protein gets one entry after TCRdb re-called the 5' RACE reads with MiXCR. This sample has 13,000 or so distinct CDR3 sequences, with roughly 9.9% found just once. No cell fractionation was done, so the repertoire covers all unsorted peripheral blood T cells. Sequenced: blood. The source of these receptors is an adult in good health.

This clonotype is medium-sized (0.01 to 0.1%). The chain uses TRBV29-1 and TRBJ2-3; D unresolved. The germline V and J ends were trimmed by 5 bases and 2 bases, with 11 bases remaining between them. This CDR3 contains 13 residues. CDR1 and CDR2 (germline): SQVTM, ANQGSEA. This chain's CDR3 is CSVKARFTDTQYF. CDR3 nucleotides: TGCAGCGTTAAGGCTAGATTCACAGATACGCAGTATTTT.

This clonotype has a count of ten or more. The chain uses TRBV20-1 and TRBJ1-2; 9 bases are shared with TRBD1. Unmatched junction bases numbered 9, after V lost 3 bases and J lost 4 bases. This CDR3 region has 15 residues. Per germline, CDR1 DFQATT and CDR2 SNEGSKA (reference sequence). CDR3 nucleotide sequence: TGCAGTGCTAGGAGACAGGGGGTCGGGAGCTATGGCTACACCTTC. Translated: CSARRQGVGSYGYTF.

This clonotype is medium-sized by share. The rearrangement joins TRBV14 to TRBJ2-5; TRBD2 matches 8 bases. Losses at the gene ends were 3 bases for V and 2 bases for J; bases not matched to a gene: 11. Germline CDR1 SGHDN, CDR2 FVKESK. CDR3 length equals 17 residues. This CDR3 reads CASSQRFTAGAQETQYF. The DNA for the CDR3 is TGTGCCAGCAGCCAGAGGTTTACAGCGGGAGCTCAAGAGACCCAGTACTTC. Full variable domain (outside the CDR3, taken from reference TRBV14 and TRBJ2-5): EAGVTQFPSHSVIEKGQTVTLRCDPISGHDNLYWYRRVMGKEIKFLLHFVKESKQDESGMPNNRFLAERTGGTYSTLKVQPAELEDSGVYFCASSQRFTAGAQETQYFGPGTRLLVL.

Within the sample, this clonotype is medium-sized. The chain links TRBV20-1 to TRBJ2-3; 9 bases fit TRBD1. The CDR3 sequence is 14 residues long. V lost 6 bases, J lost 4 bases, and 8 bases stayed unmatched. Germline loops: CDR1 DFQATT, CDR2 SNEGSKA (reference sequence). This CDR3 is CSATTGGEADTQYF. The CDR3 DNA follows: TGCAGTGCCACCACAGGGGGCGAGGCAGATACGCAGTATTTT.

This clonotype was counted many times. The rearrangement uses TRBV7-2 and TRBJ2-3; 16 bases are shared with TRBD2. Germline V CDR1 and CDR2: SGHTA, FQGNSA. This CDR3 is built from 19 residues. The J segment lost 6 bases and the V segment lost 0 bases, leaving 9 bases of the junction unmatched. CDR3 nucleotides: TGTGCCAGCAGCTTAGCCTCGGGACTAGCGGGGGGGCCGTCGGATACGCAGTATTTT. This gives the protein CASSLASGLAGGPSDTQYF.

This clonotype counts as medium-sized. V gene TRBV20-1 combines with J gene TRBJ2-5, with 9 nucleotides matching TRBD2. The germline V gene encodes CDR1 DFQATT and CDR2 SNEGSKA (reference sequence). This CDR3 is 14 amino acids long. The trim removed 8 bases at V and 2 bases at J, leaving 9 bases unmatched. The CDR3: CSFGLAGIQETQYF. As DNA, the CDR3 is TGCAGTTTTGGTCTAGCGGGGATTCAAGAGACCCAGTACTTC.

Within the sample, this clonotype is medium-sized. The rearrangement links TRBV7-2 to TRBJ1-4; no clear D. This CDR3 spans 14 amino acids. The germline CDR1 and CDR2 sequences are SGHTA and FQGNSA. Trimming took 1 base from V and 8 from J, leaving 11 bases between them. CDR3 amino acids: CASSLGSLGEKLFF. CDR3 DNA: TGTGCCAGCAGCTTAGGCAGCCTGGGCGAAAAACTGTTTTTT.

This clonotype occurred many times. The V call is TRBV20-1, the J call TRBJ2-4; the match to TRBD2 covers 11 bases. The CDR3 extends over 16 amino acids. V shed 6 bases and J 7 bases; nucleotides not matched to a gene: 14. Germline V CDR1 and CDR2: DFQATT, SNEGSKA (reference sequence). CDR3 in amino acids: CSAAGTSGEYRNIQYF. The CDR3 DNA reads TGCAGTGCAGCCGGGACTAGCGGAGAATACAGGAACATTCAGTACTTC.

This clonotype came up many times. The rearrangement joins TRBV29-1 to TRBJ1-1, with D unclear. This CDR3 comprises 14 residues. Trimming left V 6 bases short and J 0 bases short, with 14 bases between. Looked up from germline, CDR1 is SQVTM and CDR2 is ANQGSEA. For the CDR3, the DNA is TGCAGCGTAAGGCAGGCAGCTATGAACACTGAAGCTTTCTTT. This gives the protein CSVRQAAMNTEAFF.

This clonotype is medium-sized by share. This chain links TRBV10-3 with TRBJ2-3; perhaps TRBD1 as D (6 bases). The germline V gene has CDR1 ENHRY and CDR2 SYGVKD. CDR3 length: 17 residues. The ends were cut back, 0 bases at V and 0 bases at J, with 13 bases in the middle. The CDR3 DNA sequence: TGTGCCATCAGTGAGTCGAATTTGGACAGAAGCACAGATACGCAGTATTTT. Its protein product is CAISESNLDRSTDTQYF.

This clonotype is categorized as medium-sized. This rearrangement joins TRBV20-1 to TRBJ2-1; 8 positions agree with TRBD2. Germline CDR1 and CDR2: DFQATT and SNEGSKA (reference sequence). CDR3 size: 14 residues. Trimming at V came to 6 bases and at J to 8 bases, leaving 12 bases not matched to a gene. CDR3 amino acids: CSAAREGDVHEQFF. The CDR3 DNA is TGCAGTGCCGCACGGGAGGGCGACGTCCATGAGCAGTTCTTC.

By its share, this clonotype is medium-sized. This chain connects TRBV7-2 to TRBJ1-2, with 8 bases lining up with TRBD1. The V segment lost 2 bases and the J segment 7 bases; nucleotides outside the gene matches: 6. The germline CDR1 and CDR2 sequences are SGHTA and FQGNSA. The CDR3 has 14 residues. CDR3 in DNA: TGTGCCAGCAGCTTAAGGCAGGGGGCTGGTGGCTACACCTTC. This encodes CASSLRQGAGGYTF.

This clonotype was seen ten or more times. CDR3 nucleotide sequence: TGTGCCAGCACCCGAGATGAGCTCACAGATACGCAGTATTTT. Translation gives CASTRDELTDTQYF. The chain employs TRBV2 and TRBJ2-3; no clear D. Deletions cut 7 bases from V and 2 bases from J, with 13 bases between. The CDR3 is 14 amino acids. CDR1 and CDR2 from the germline V gene are SNHLY and FYNNEI.

This clonotype has ten or more counts. The chain carries TRBV7-3 and TRBJ2-1; 7 bases are a match to TRBD2. This CDR3 is 15 amino acids long. Losses at the gene ends were 6 bases for V and 1 base for J; bases not matched to a gene: 6. Germline-derived CDR1 and CDR2 are SGHTA and FQGTGA. The CDR3 protein is CASSSEAGSYNEQFF. CDR3 bases: TGTGCCAGCAGTAGCGAAGCGGGGTCCTACAATGAGCAGTTCTTC. Full variable domain (missing parts from reference TRBV7-3 and TRBJ2-1): GAGVSQTPSNKVTEKGKYVELRCDPISGHTALYWYRQSLGQGPEFLIYFQGTGAADDSGLPNDRFFAVRPEGSVSTLKIQRTERGDSAVYLCASSSEAGSYNEQFFGPGTRLTVL.

V is TRBV6-2 or TRBV6-3 and J is TRBJ2-5; possible D gene TRBD1, 6 bases. This CDR3 has 17 amino acids. V was pared by 5 bases and J by 0 bases, with 19 bases between. In germline, CDR1 is MNHEY, CDR2 SVGEGT. CDR3 in amino acids: CASSHPGQRLYQETQYF. CDR3 nucleotides: TGTGCCAGCAGTCACCCCGGACAGAGATTGTACCAAGAGACCCAGTACTTC.

This clonotype appeared a few times. The rearrangement joins TRBV6-5 to TRBJ1-2, with a possible D match to TRBD1 (6 bases). The germline V gene has CDR1 MNHEY and CDR2 SVGAGI. This CDR3 region has 14 residues. V gave up 2 bases and J gave up 2 bases, with 9 bases separating them. CDR3 region: CASSYGQGNYGYTF. Written as DNA, the CDR3 is TGTGCCAGCAGTTACGGCCAGGGGAACTATGGCTACACCTTC.

This clonotype was observed many times. The chain links TRBV11-3 to TRBJ2-7, with 13 positions matching TRBD2. CDR3 length: 20 amino acids. V shed 0 bases and J 4 bases; nucleotides not matched to a gene: 15. Per germline, CDR1 SGHNT and CDR2 YENEEA. As DNA, the CDR3 is TGTGCCAGCAGCTTAGAGATGGGGACTAGCGGGACAGAAAATACGTACGAGCAGTACTTC. Encoded protein: CASSLEMGTSGTENTYEQYF.

The chain uses TRBV29-1 and TRBJ2-7, with TRBD2 identical over 8 bases. The CDR3 spans 15 residues. Germline values: CDR1 SQVTM, CDR2 ANQGSEA. V dropped 6 bases and J dropped 0; count of bases not matched to a gene: 10. The CDR3 reads CSVLKLAGSSYEQYF. The CDR3 coding sequence is TGCAGCGTCCTAAAGTTAGCGGGGAGCTCCTACGAGCAGTACTTC.

This clonotype was counted ten times or more. The chain carries TRBV7-8 and TRBJ1-1; possible D gene TRBD1, 5 bases. This CDR3 region has 13 residues. The V and J ends lost 6 bases and 7 bases respectively, with 15 bases between them. Germline CDR1 reads SGHVS; CDR2 reads FQNEAQ. DNA of the CDR3: TGTGCCAGCAGATCCGGGACCTCGCATGAAGCTTTCTTT. It encodes CASRSGTSHEAFF.

By share, this clonotype ranks as medium-sized. This chain links TRBV29-1 with TRBJ1-2; tentative D call: TRBD1 (6 bases). Germline CDR1 is SQVTM and CDR2 is ANQGSEA. The ends were cut back, 6 bases at V and 8 bases at J, with 19 bases in the middle. The CDR3 loop spans 13 amino acids. DNA of the CDR3: TGCAGCGTATCGGGGGCTCAGGGATGGGGCTACACCTTC. Translated: CSVSGAQGWGYTF.